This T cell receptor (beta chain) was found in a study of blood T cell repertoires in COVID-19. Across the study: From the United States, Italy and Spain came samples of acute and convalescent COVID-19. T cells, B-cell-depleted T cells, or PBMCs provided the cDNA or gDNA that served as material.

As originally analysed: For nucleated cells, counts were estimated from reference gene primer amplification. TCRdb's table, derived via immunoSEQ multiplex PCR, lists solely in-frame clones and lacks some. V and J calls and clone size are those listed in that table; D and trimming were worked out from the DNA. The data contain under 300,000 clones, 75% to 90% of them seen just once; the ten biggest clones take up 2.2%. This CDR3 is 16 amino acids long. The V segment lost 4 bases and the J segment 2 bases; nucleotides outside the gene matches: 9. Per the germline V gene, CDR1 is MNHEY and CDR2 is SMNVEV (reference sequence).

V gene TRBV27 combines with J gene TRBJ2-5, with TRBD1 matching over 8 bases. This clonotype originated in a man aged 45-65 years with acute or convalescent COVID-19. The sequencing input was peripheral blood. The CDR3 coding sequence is TGTGCCAGCAGTTCCGGGACAGGTAGTGGGCAAGAGACCCAGTACTTC. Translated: CASSSGTGSGQETQYF.